The rows below give T cell receptor beta chains drawn from one sample of a study of cytomegalovirus exposure and HLA in healthy donors. Sequenced by immunoSEQ multiplex PCR; TCRdb stores in-frame clones only, minus some. The data show around 62,000 clones, with roughly 78% seen just once and around 9.7% held by the top ten. Sequenced: PBMCs. These TCRs come from a man aged 35-49 years in good health and CMV-seronegative. The CDR3 runs from the conserved cysteine through the conserved F or W. The D gene is left open where the match is weak. Part of the rows lack a size; the others show once, few, many or a class for expanded clones.

J gene: TRBJ2-7; D gene: -; clone size: -; V gene: TRBV5-4; CDR3 protein: CASSLAGIYEQYF; CDR3 DNA: TGTGCCAGCAGCTTGGCAGGAATCTACGAGCAGTACTTC
J gene: TRBJ2-2; D gene: -; clone size: -; V gene: TRBV28; CDR3 protein: CASSSLGLGTGELFF; CDR3 DNA: TGTGCCAGCAGTTCCTTGGGCCTGGGCACCGGGGAGCTGTTTTTT
J gene: TRBJ2-1; D gene: TRBD1; clone size: -; V gene: TRBV18; CDR3 protein: CASSPEGTGQFF; CDR3 DNA: TGTGCCAGCTCACCGGAAGGGACAGGCCAGTTCTTC
J gene: TRBJ1-5; D gene: TRBD1; clone size: -; V gene: TRBV5-6; CDR3 protein: CASSSGTVLQPQHF; CDR3 DNA: TGTGCCAGCAGCTCCGGGACAGTCCTTCAGCCCCAGCATTTT
J gene: TRBJ2-7; D gene: -; clone size: -; V gene: TRBV5-1; CDR3 protein: CASSLGQANPYEQYF; CDR3 DNA: TGCGCCAGCAGCTTGGGACAGGCGAACCCCTACGAGCAGTACTTC
J gene: TRBJ1-2; D gene: TRBD1; clone size: -; V gene: TRBV7-2; CDR3 protein: CASSQGAGNYGYTF; CDR3 DNA: TGTGCCAGCAGCCAGGGGGCGGGTAACTATGGCTACACCTTC
J gene: TRBJ1-1; D gene: -; clone size: -; V gene: TRBV7-9; CDR3 protein: CASSLQGPGTEAFF; CDR3 DNA: TGTGCCAGCAGCTTACAGGGCCCTGGCACTGAAGCTTTCTTT
J gene: TRBJ1-3; D gene: TRBD1; clone size: -; V gene: TRBV9; CDR3 protein: CASSEGDRFFSGNTIYF; CDR3 DNA: TGTGCCAGCAGCGAGGGGGACAGGTTTTTCTCTGGAAACACCATATATTTT
J gene: TRBJ2-7; D gene: TRBD1; clone size: -; V gene: TRBV7-9; CDR3 protein: CASSLGPGGYYEQYF; CDR3 DNA: TGTGCCAGCAGCTTAGGCCCAGGGGGTTACTACGAGCAGTACTTC
J gene: TRBJ1-1; D gene: -; clone size: -; V gene: TRBV7-9; CDR3 protein: CASSSSTGENTEAFF; CDR3 DNA: TGTGCCAGCAGCTCATCGACAGGAGAGAACACTGAAGCTTTCTTT
J gene: TRBJ2-7; D gene: -; clone size: -; V gene: TRBV5-4; CDR3 protein: CASSPRASSYEQYF; CDR3 DNA: TGTGCCAGCAGCCCGAGGGCCAGCTCCTACGAGCAGTACTTC
J gene: TRBJ2-2; D gene: -; clone size: -; V gene: TRBV10-1; CDR3 protein: CASTYRVGTGELFF; CDR3 DNA: TGCGCCAGCACTTACAGGGTTGGAACCGGGGAGCTGTTTTTT
J gene: TRBJ2-2; D gene: TRBD2; clone size: -; V gene: TRBV30; CDR3 protein: CAWRWGGRVWGGELFF; CDR3 DNA: TGTGCCTGGAGATGGGGCGGGAGGGTTTGGGGCGGGGAGCTGTTTTTT
J gene: TRBJ2-2; D gene: -; clone size: -; V gene: TRBV18; CDR3 protein: CASSSGLDNTGELFF; CDR3 DNA: TGTGCCAGCTCATCGGGACTCGATAACACCGGGGAGCTGTTTTTT
J gene: TRBJ1-4; D gene: TRBD1; clone size: once; V gene: TRBV9; CDR3 protein: CASSSPDRGQEKLFF; CDR3 DNA: TGTGCCAGCAGCTCCCCGGACAGGGGGCAGGAAAAACTGTTTTTT
J gene: TRBJ2-2; D gene: -; clone size: -; V gene: TRBV23-1; CDR3 protein: CASSPTRGSNTGELFF; CDR3 DNA: TGCGCCAGCAGTCCTACACGGGGATCGAACACCGGGGAGCTGTTTTTT
J gene: TRBJ2-7; D gene: TRBD1; clone size: -; V gene: TRBV27; CDR3 protein: CASSVQGTGGLGEQYF; CDR3 DNA: TGTGCCAGCAGCGTCCAGGGGACAGGGGGCCTTGGCGAGCAGTACTTC
J gene: TRBJ2-5; D gene: -; clone size: -; V gene: TRBV5-4; CDR3 protein: CASSPGGSQETQYF; CDR3 DNA: TGTGCCAGCAGCCCGGGGGGCAGCCAAGAGACCCAGTACTTC
J gene: TRBJ2-5; D gene: -; clone size: -; V gene: TRBV7-9; CDR3 protein: CASSLPRGVETQYF; CDR3 DNA: TGTGCCAGCAGCTTACCCAGGGGCGTCGAGACCCAGTACTTC
J gene: TRBJ2-3; D gene: -; clone size: -; V gene: TRBV5-4; CDR3 protein: CASSFASSDTQYF; CDR3 DNA: TGTGCCAGCAGCTTCGCTTCTAGCGATACGCAGTATTTT
J gene: TRBJ2-7; D gene: -; clone size: once; V gene: TRBV5-1; CDR3 protein: CASSPQGHEQYF; CDR3 DNA: TGCGCCAGCAGCCCTCAGGGTCACGAGCAGTACTTC
J gene: TRBJ2-2; D gene: -; clone size: -; V gene: TRBV9; CDR3 protein: CASSSRKGGPGELFF; CDR3 DNA: TGTGCCAGCAGCAGCCGGAAGGGGGGGCCGGGGGAGCTGTTTTTT
J gene: TRBJ1-2; D gene: TRBD1; clone size: -; V gene: TRBV27; CDR3 protein: CASSPSQGQTYGYTF; CDR3 DNA: TGTGCCAGCAGTCCGTCACAGGGGCAGACGTATGGCTACACCTTC
J gene: TRBJ2-5; D gene: TRBD2; clone size: -; V gene: TRBV7-9; CDR3 protein: CASSTLQGGSETQYF; CDR3 DNA: TGTGCCAGCAGCACCCTCCAGGGAGGGAGCGAGACCCAGTACTTC
J gene: TRBJ1-2; D gene: -; clone size: -; V gene: TRBV18; CDR3 protein: CASSPPGILGYTF; CDR3 DNA: TGTGCCAGCTCACCTCCGGGAATTCTGGGCTACACCTTC
J gene: TRBJ2-1; D gene: TRBD1; clone size: -; V gene: TRBV6-5; CDR3 protein: CASSRDRVDEQFF; CDR3 DNA: TGTGCCAGCAGCCGGGACAGGGTAGATGAGCAGTTCTTC
J gene: TRBJ2-7; D gene: TRBD1; clone size: -; V gene: TRBV5-1; CDR3 protein: CASSPRQGSSYEQYF; CDR3 DNA: TGCGCCAGCAGCCCACGACAGGGAAGCTCCTACGAGCAGTACTTC
J gene: TRBJ1-5; D gene: -; clone size: -; V gene: TRBV4-1; CDR3 protein: CASSSTYSNQPQHF; CDR3 DNA: TGCGCCAGCAGCAGTACATATAGCAATCAGCCCCAGCATTTT
J gene: TRBJ2-7; D gene: -; clone size: -; V gene: TRBV15; CDR3 protein: CATCRRGPHLRAVLEPGYF; CDR3 DNA: TGTGCCACCTGCCGGAGGGGCCCCCACCTACGAGCAGTACTGGAACCTGGGTACTTC
J gene: TRBJ2-7; D gene: -; clone size: -; V gene: TRBV5-8; CDR3 protein: CASTRALSLSYEQYF; CDR3 DNA: TGTGCCAGCACCCGTGCGCTGTCCTTGTCATACGAGCAGTACTTC
J gene: TRBJ1-2; D gene: -; clone size: -; V gene: TRBV11-2; CDR3 protein: CASSLDSSTGPYGYTF; CDR3 DNA: TGTGCCAGCAGCTTAGACTCATCGACAGGACCCTATGGCTACACCTTC
J gene: TRBJ2-1; D gene: -; clone size: -; V gene: TRBV7-9; CDR3 protein: CASSLGGRVSSYNEQFF; CDR3 DNA: TGTGCCAGCAGCTTAGGGGGGCGGGTAAGCTCCTACAATGAGCAGTTCTTC
J gene: TRBJ1-3; D gene: TRBD1; clone size: -; V gene: TRBV11-1; CDR3 protein: CASSAPGQGSFSGNTIYF; CDR3 DNA: TGTGCCAGCAGCGCGCCGGGACAGGGCTCCTTTTCTGGAAACACCATATATTTT
J gene: TRBJ2-6; D gene: TRBD1; clone size: -; V gene: TRBV10-1; CDR3 protein: CASSPTGAGANVLTF; CDR3 DNA: TGCGCCAGCAGCCCCACAGGGGCTGGGGCCAACGTCCTGACTTTC
J gene: TRBJ2-1; D gene: TRBD1; clone size: -; V gene: TRBV2; CDR3 protein: CASSPTGGLYNEQFF; CDR3 DNA: TGTGCCAGCAGCCCCACAGGGGGCCTCTACAATGAGCAGTTCTTC
J gene: TRBJ2-1; D gene: -; clone size: few; V gene: TRBV19; CDR3 protein: CASSIRLNEQFF; CDR3 DNA: TGTGCCAGTAGTATTCGACTCAATGAGCAGTTCTTC
J gene: TRBJ2-1; D gene: TRBD2; clone size: -; V gene: TRBV7-2; CDR3 protein: CASSLGTSGANEQFF; CDR3 DNA: TGTGCCAGCAGCTTAGGGACTAGCGGGGCCAATGAGCAGTTCTTC
J gene: TRBJ2-3; D gene: TRBD2; clone size: -; V gene: TRBV11-2; CDR3 protein: CASSYLTSGTDTQYF; CDR3 DNA: TGTGCCAGCAGTTATCTGACTAGCGGCACAGATACGCAGTATTTT
J gene: TRBJ1-1; D gene: -; clone size: -; V gene: TRBV14; CDR3 protein: CASRPSIARNTEAFF; CDR3 DNA: TGTGCCAGCCGACCTTCAATAGCCAGGAACACTGAAGCTTTCTTT
J gene: TRBJ1-1; D gene: TRBD1; clone size: -; V gene: TRBV28; CDR3 protein: CASSLWGTGDIEAFF; CDR3 DNA: TGTGCCAGCAGTTTATGGGGGACAGGGGATATTGAAGCTTTCTTT
J gene: TRBJ2-1; D gene: -; clone size: -; V gene: TRBV11-2; CDR3 protein: CASSLGFSNEQFF; CDR3 DNA: TGTGCCAGCAGCTTAGGGTTCAGTAATGAGCAGTTCTTC
J gene: TRBJ1-5; D gene: TRBD1; clone size: -; V gene: TRBV2; CDR3 protein: CASEISGTGSYSNQPQHF; CDR3 DNA: TGTGCCAGCGAGATCTCCGGGACAGGGTCCTATAGCAATCAGCCCCAGCATTTT
J gene: TRBJ1-2; D gene: -; clone size: -; V gene: TRBV5-1; CDR3 protein: CASSAGQYGYTF; CDR3 DNA: TGCGCCAGCAGCGCAGGACAATATGGCTACACCTTC
J gene: TRBJ1-5; D gene: -; clone size: -; V gene: TRBV6-1; CDR3 protein: CASSEAAGPQPQHF; CDR3 DNA: TGTGCCAGCAGTGAAGCGGCGGGGCCCCAGCCCCAGCATTTT
J gene: TRBJ1-3; D gene: -; clone size: -; V gene: TRBV9; CDR3 protein: CASSDRARNTIYF; CDR3 DNA: TGTGCCAGCAGCGACAGGGCGAGAAACACCATATATTTT
J gene: TRBJ2-4; D gene: -; clone size: -; V gene: TRBV5-1; CDR3 protein: CASSQGGSRNIQYF; CDR3 DNA: TGCGCCAGCAGCCAAGGGGGTTCGAGGAACATTCAGTACTTC
J gene: TRBJ2-5; D gene: -; clone size: once; V gene: TRBV2; CDR3 protein: CARKQGKETQYF; CDR3 DNA: TGTGCCAGAAAACAGGGTAAAGAGACCCAGTACTTC
J gene: TRBJ2-3; D gene: TRBD2; clone size: -; V gene: TRBV4-2; CDR3 protein: CASSQGTSARDTQYF; CDR3 DNA: TGTGCCAGCAGCCAAGGGACTAGCGCTCGGGATACGCAGTATTTT
J gene: TRBJ2-3; D gene: -; clone size: -; V gene: TRBV5-1; CDR3 protein: CASSLTPSGWGVGTQYF; CDR3 DNA: TGCGCCAGCAGCTTGACCCCCTCGGGTTGGGGGGTAGGTACGCAGTATTTT
J gene: TRBJ2-2; D gene: -; clone size: -; V gene: TRBV25-1; CDR3 protein: CASTKDTDTGELFF; CDR3 DNA: TGTGCCAGCACTAAGGACACCGACACCGGGGAGCTGTTTTTT
J gene: TRBJ1-1; D gene: -; clone size: -; V gene: TRBV7-8; CDR3 protein: CASSLAPTEKAFF; CDR3 DNA: TGTGCCAGCAGCTTAGCGCCCACGGAGAAAGCTTTCTTT
J gene: TRBJ2-3; D gene: -; clone size: -; V gene: TRBV6-4; CDR3 protein: CASSDSAGNTDTQYF; CDR3 DNA: TGTGCCAGCAGTGACTCGGCGGGAAACACAGATACGCAGTATTTT
J gene: TRBJ2-7; D gene: -; clone size: -; V gene: TRBV9; CDR3 protein: CASSLAEGRYEQYF; CDR3 DNA: TGTGCCAGCAGCCTTGCGGAGGGTAGGTACGAGCAGTACTTC
J gene: TRBJ1-3; D gene: -; clone size: -; V gene: TRBV7-9; CDR3 protein: CASSKGGSGNTIYF; CDR3 DNA: TGTGCCAGCAGCAAGGGAGGTTCTGGAAACACCATATATTTT
J gene: TRBJ2-1; D gene: TRBD2; clone size: few; V gene: TRBV7-9; CDR3 protein: CSSSLVAGGPYEQFF; CDR3 DNA: TGTTCCAGCAGCTTAGTAGCGGGAGGGCCTTATGAGCAGTTCTTC
J gene: TRBJ2-5; D gene: -; clone size: -; V gene: TRBV19; CDR3 protein: CASSNPGSVWTQYF; CDR3 DNA: TGTGCCAGTAGTAACCCAGGGTCAGTGTGGACCCAGTACTTC
J gene: TRBJ1-6; D gene: -; clone size: once; V gene: TRBV5-6; CDR3 protein: CASSFRGGDSPLHF; CDR3 DNA: TGTGCCAGCAGCTTCCGAGGGGGGGATTCACCCCTCCACTTT
J gene: TRBJ2-6; D gene: TRBD1; clone size: few; V gene: TRBV6-1; CDR3 protein: CASSGGQLGSGANVLTF; CDR3 DNA: TGTGCCAGCAGTGGGGGACAGTTGGGCTCTGGGGCCAACGTCCTGACTTTC
J gene: TRBJ1-1; D gene: TRBD1; clone size: -; V gene: TRBV19; CDR3 protein: CASSTGQGRLFEAFF; CDR3 DNA: TGTGCCAGTAGTACCGGACAGGGGAGGCTCTTTGAAGCTTTCTTT
J gene: TRBJ2-7; D gene: -; clone size: once; V gene: TRBV11-2; CDR3 protein: CASSLTGPYEQYF; CDR3 DNA: TGTGCCAGCAGCTTAACAGGGCCTTACGAGCAGTACTTC